This T cell receptor (beta chain) emerged from a study of identical twins. This clonotype was observed a handful of times. TCRdb analysed the 5' RACE reads with MiXCR anew, one entry per CDR3 protein. Of some 500,000 distinct CDR3 sequences listed, 14% are singletons. The CDR3 is 15 residues long. Germline CDR1 DFQATT, CDR2 SNEGSKA (reference sequence). The trim removed 1 base at V and 5 bases at J, leaving 10 bases unmatched. These data also featured in a second study, about yellow fever vaccine responses in identical twins.

This sequence joins TRBV20-1 and TRBJ2-7; 8 bases agree with TRBD2. This clonotype originated in a woman under 30 in good health. Sequencing was carried out using CD4+ T cells sorted from blood. CDR3 nucleotides: TGCAGTGCTAGAGGTCTACGGGGGGGCTTCAACGAGCAGTACTTC. This codes for CSARGLRGGFNEQYF.